This is a list of T cell receptor beta chains from one sample in a study of T cells in Graves' hyperthyroidism and ophthalmopathy. TCRdb independently ran MiXCR on the multiplex PCR reads; one entry per CDR3 protein. The sample yields 300,000 to 400,000 distinct CDR3 sequences, more than 12% seen once. Source material: blood. All receptors derive from a young woman with Graves' ophthalmopathy. CDR3s leave out the opening cysteine and the closing phenylalanine or tryptophan. D genes are given only for firm matches. The listing skips clone size in some rows; elsewhere it reads once, few, many or a size class.

V gene | D gene | clone size | CDR3 protein
TRBV19 | . | few | ASSIYDNNEQF
TRBV6-4 | TRBD2 | . | ASSDSAGATDTQY
TRBV13 | TRBD2 | . | ASSSRAGGPAPAQY
TRBV20-1 | . | many | SAGRRTTGELF
TRBV2 | . | . | ASRPGYEQY
TRBV4-1 | . | . | ASSQGSSYEKLF
TRBV3-1 | . | many | ASRFSAPGTEAF
TRBV12-3/TRBV12-4 | TRBD1 | many | ASSLGGASIMGQPTSHYGYT
TRBV19 | . | . | ASSITGAGSTDTQY
TRBV29-1 | TRBD2 | many | SVMAGVTTDTQY